These T cell receptor beta chains were read from a single sample in a study of blood T cells in healthy people across ages. TCRdb reprocessed the 5' RACE reads with MiXCR, giving one entry per CDR3 protein. The sample holds about 650,000 distinct CDR3 sequences, approximately 29% seen once. Material for sequencing was blood. The receptors derive from an elderly woman in good health. Both conserved end residues are part of each CDR3. The order of the fields is J gene, D gene, clone size, V gene, CDR3 protein, CDR3 DNA. The D gene is left open where the match is weak. Clone size is given for some rows only: seen once, a few or many times, or a class if the clone is expanded.

TRBJ2-7 | TRBD2 | NA | TRBV4-2 | CASNQEGSGGPYNEQYF | TGTGCCAGCAACCAAGAAGGTTCGGGGGGGCCTTACAATGAGCAGTACTTC
TRBJ2-7 | TRBD1 | NA | TRBV20-1 | CSAISGQGRFEIQYF | TGCAGTGCTATCTCCGGACAGGGGCGATTTGAGATCCAGTACTTC
TRBJ2-3 | TRBD2 | many | TRBV11-2 | CASSPGTSGGAYGTQYF | TGTGCCAGCAGCCCCGGGACTAGCGGGGGGGCCTATGGCACGCAGTATTTT
TRBJ1-1 | NA | many | TRBV20-1 | CSARGFRGTTEAFF | TGCAGTGCTAGAGGTTTTAGGGGGACCACTGAAGCTTTCTTT
TRBJ2-7 | NA | many | TRBV20-1 | CSVTDDISYEQYF | TGCAGTGTTACCGACGACATTTCCTACGAGCAGTACTTC
TRBJ2-1 | NA | NA | TRBV20-1 | CSARNDAIHNEQFF | TGCAGTGCTAGAAACGACGCTATTCACAATGAGCAGTTCTTC
TRBJ2-4 | TRBD1 | many | TRBV27 | CASSLTGDRAEYF | TGTGCCAGCAGTTTAACGGGGGACAGGGCGGAGTACTTC
TRBJ2-3 | NA | many | TRBV9 | CASSVAPGPGRDTQYF | TGTGCCAGCAGCGTAGCCCCGGGTCCAGGACGGGATACGCAGTATTTT
TRBJ2-7 | NA | few | TRBV20-1 | CSVVLGLDEQYF | TGCAGTGTGGTCCTGGGGCTTGACGAGCAGTACTTC
TRBJ1-4 | NA | few | TRBV6-5 | CASKDLANEKLFF | TGTGCCAGCAAGGACCTGGCTAATGAAAAACTGTTTTTT
TRBJ1-4 | NA | many | TRBV20-1 | CSAGEYGPNEKLFF | TGCAGTGCGGGGGAGTACGGGCCTAATGAAAAACTGTTTTTT
TRBJ1-1 | NA | many | TRBV7-6 | CASSLVGGVMNTEAFF | TGTGCCAGCAGCTTAGTGGGGGGCGTCATGAACACTGAAGCTTTCTTT
TRBJ2-3 | NA | NA | TRBV9 | CASSVGVSGTGTDTQYF | TGTGCCAGCAGCGTAGGAGTTAGTGGTACCGGCACAGATACGCAGTATTTT
TRBJ2-1 | TRBD2 | NA | TRBV3-1 | CASSPRGGAGNEQFF | TGTGCCAGCAGTCCCCGGGGGGGGGCGGGTAATGAGCAGTTCTTC
TRBJ2-1 | NA | many | TRBV7-2 | CASSPPAYNEQFF | TGTGCCAGCAGCCCCCCCGCCTACAATGAGCAGTTCTTC
TRBJ2-4 | NA | many | TRBV12-3/TRBV12-4 | CASSLGGIQYF | TGTGCCAGCAGTTTAGGGGGCATTCAGTACTTC
TRBJ2-5 | TRBD2 | many | TRBV5-5 | CASSKRAGSGGGETQYF | TGTGCCAGCAGCAAAAGGGCGGGAAGCGGGGGCGGAGAGACCCAGTACTTC
TRBJ1-2 | NA | few | TRBV18 | CASSPQSGRSYGYTF | TGTGCCAGCTCACCACAATCCGGGAGAAGCTATGGCTACACCTTC
TRBJ1-2 | NA | many | TRBV7-9 | CASSLGPGPGYTF | TGTGCCAGCAGCTTAGGCCCAGGACCAGGCTACACCTTC
TRBJ1-5 | NA | NA | TRBV11-2 | CASGLGAVSNQPQHF | TGTGCCAGCGGCTTGGGGGCAGTTAGCAATCAGCCCCAGCATTTT
TRBJ2-7 | TRBD2 | many | TRBV20-1 | CSASPSGGPYEQYF | TGCAGTGCTAGTCCCAGCGGGGGGCCCTACGAGCAGTACTTC
TRBJ2-3 | TRBD2 | many | TRBV7-8 | CASSLATASGSTDTQYF | TGTGCCAGCAGCTTAGCTACGGCTAGCGGGAGCACAGATACGCAGTATTTT